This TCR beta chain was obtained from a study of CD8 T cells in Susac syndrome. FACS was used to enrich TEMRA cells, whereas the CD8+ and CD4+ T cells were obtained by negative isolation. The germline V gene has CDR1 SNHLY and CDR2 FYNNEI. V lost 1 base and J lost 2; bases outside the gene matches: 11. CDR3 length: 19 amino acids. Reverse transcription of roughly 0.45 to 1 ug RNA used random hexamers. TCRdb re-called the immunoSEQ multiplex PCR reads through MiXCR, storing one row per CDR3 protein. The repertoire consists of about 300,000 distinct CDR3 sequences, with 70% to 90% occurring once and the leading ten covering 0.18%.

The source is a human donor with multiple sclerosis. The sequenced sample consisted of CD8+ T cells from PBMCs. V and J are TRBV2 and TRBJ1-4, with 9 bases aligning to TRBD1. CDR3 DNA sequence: TGTGCCAGCAGTGAAGGGTACCGGGACAGGGACGAGACTAATGAAAAACTGTTTTTT. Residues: CASSEGYRDRDETNEKLFF.